Shown below are 13 T cell receptor beta chains from a single sample sequenced in a study of T cell repertoires in cytomegalovirus infection. TCRdb independently ran MiXCR on the reads; one entry per CDR3 protein. The sample consists of over 450,000 distinct CDR3 sequences, about 11% of them appearing once. What was sequenced was PBMCs. All receptors derive from a human donor in good health (CMV status not recorded). Some clones in this sample may be carry-over from other donors' samples.

As regards this clonotype: Without the conserved terminal phenylalanine or tryptophan, this CDR3 likely stems from a read error. The chain is built from TRBV7-9 and TRBJ2-1; D ambiguous. V lost 5 bases and J 4 bases, leaving 3 bases between the germline ends. The CDR3 is 11 residues long. Germline V gives CDR1 SEHNR, CDR2 FQNEAQ (reference sequence). CDR3 region: CASSRYNEQFS. DNA of the CDR3: TGTGCCAGCAGCCGGTACAATGAGCAGTTCTCC.

This clonotype was seen many times. V and J are TRBV7-2 and TRBJ2-1, with 8 bases aligning to TRBD2. The CDR3 has 16 amino acids. V dropped 1 base and J dropped 15; count of bases not matched to a gene: 17. The germline gives CDR1 SGHTA, CDR2 FQGNSA. CDR3 loop: CASSLGSSGLGRVRFF. In DNA form, the CDR3 reads TGTGCCAGCAGCTTAGGGTCTAGCGGGTTGGGAAGAGTTAGGTTCTTC.

V is TRBV20-1 and J is TRBJ2-7, with D uncertain. Between the trimmed V and J ends, which lost 6 bases and 3 bases, there was a span of 12 bases. Looked up from germline, CDR1 is DFQATT and CDR2 is SNEGSKA (reference sequence). The CDR3 has 12 residues. CDR3 sequence: CSAKGVDYEQYF. The DNA of the CDR3 is TGCAGTGCAAAGGGCGTAGACTACGAGCAGTACTTC.

CDR3 loop: CSVVVGTNYGYTF. The CDR3 coding sequence is TGCAGCGTTGTAGTGGGCACGAACTATGGCTACACCTTC. This chain connects TRBV29-1 to TRBJ1-2; D call uncertain. With 4 bases removed from V and 2 bases from J, the gap between germline ends came to 11 bases. Germline CDR1 SQVTM, CDR2 ANQGSEA. This CDR3 spans 13 amino acids.

This clonotype has a count of ten or more. The V and J genes are TRBV20-1 and TRBJ2-2, with 7 bases that match TRBD1. The CDR3 covers 16 residues. The germline V gene has CDR1 DFQATT and CDR2 SNEGSKA (reference sequence). V dropped 4 bases and J dropped 2; count of bases not matched to a gene: 10. Written as DNA, the CDR3 is TGCAGTGCTACAAACCACAGGGGCCTTAACACCGGGGAGCTGTTTTTT. Its protein is CSATNHRGLNTGELFF.

This clonotype was observed at least ten times. CDR3 sequence: CASSSRSHNNSPLHF. The CDR3 region has the DNA TGTGCCAGCAGTTCCAGATCCCATAACAATTCACCCCTCCACTTT. The genes are TRBV6-2 or TRBV6-3 and TRBJ1-6; D uncertain. CDR1 and CDR2 from the germline V gene are MNHEY and SVGEGT. Between the trimmed V and J ends, which lost 4 bases and 7 bases, there was a span of 14 bases. The CDR3 totals 15 residues.

This clonotype came up many times. The V call is TRBV12-3 or TRBV12-4, the J call TRBJ2-7, with unresolved D. This CDR3 spans 12 amino acids. V lost 6 bases, J lost 2 bases, and 8 bases lay in between. As DNA, the CDR3 is TGTGCCAGCAGCAGACTGCCCTACGAGCAGTACTTC. This gives the protein CASSRLPYEQYF.

The chain couples TRBV13 to TRBJ2-7; 10 bases agree with TRBD2. Germline values: CDR1 PRHDT, CDR2 FYEKMQ (reference sequence). The junction had 5 bases not matched to a gene; V was cut back by 2 bases and J by 4 bases. The CDR3 runs 15 residues. In DNA, the CDR3 is TGTGCCAGCAGCTTAAGTGGTAGCGGGGGGTACGAGCAGTACTTC. It encodes CASSLSGSGGYEQYF.

This clonotype has a count of ten or more. The chain links TRBV7-9 to TRBJ1-3; D remains ambiguous. Trimming took off 3 bases at V and 4 bases at J, with 13 bases between the two ends. This CDR3 has 15 residues. Germline CDR1 SEHNR, CDR2 FQNEAQ (reference sequence). Written as DNA, the CDR3 is TGTGCCAGCAGCTTTGATGCAGGCGGAGGAAACACCATATATTTT. Protein product: CASSFDAGGGNTIYF.

In its sample, this clonotype was seen a few times. The chain couples TRBV20-1 to TRBJ2-7; D gene unclear. Trimming stripped 8 bases from V and 4 bases from J, with 15 bases between. CDR3 size: 12 residues. Germline CDR1 and CDR2: DFQATT and SNEGSKA (reference sequence). CDR3 loop: CSSLGPGYEQYF. CDR3 DNA sequence: TGCAGTTCCCTCGGCCCTGGGTACGAGCAGTACTTC.

This clonotype showed up many times. This chain joins TRBV12-3 or TRBV12-4 and TRBJ1-2, with D possibly matching TRBD1 (6 bases). The CDR3 is 12 residues long. The V and J ends lost 7 bases and 4 bases respectively, with 10 bases between them. The CDR3 coding sequence is TGTGCCAGCACTCAGGGGACCTATGGCTACACCTTC. Its protein is CASTQGTYGYTF.

This clonotype was picked up many times. The chain employs TRBV19 and TRBJ1-5, with D unresolved. V lost 5 bases, J lost 7 bases, and 12 bases lay in between. Germline V gene data show CDR1 as LNHDA and CDR2 as SQIVND (reference sequence). CDR3 length equals 13 residues. This CDR3 reads CASSEGARQPQHF. The CDR3 nucleotides read TGTGCCAGTAGTGAAGGTGCTCGGCAGCCCCAGCATTTT.

This clonotype was counted many times. The rearrangement links TRBV6-1 to TRBJ2-7, with 8 bases lining up with TRBD1. This CDR3 is built from 15 residues. The V gene's germline CDR1 is MNHNS and CDR2 SASEGT. V shed 4 bases and J 0 bases; nucleotides not matched to a gene: 5. CDR3 residues: CASSVAGGLSYEQYF. The CDR3 DNA sequence: TGTGCCAGCAGTGTGGCAGGGGGCCTCTCCTACGAGCAGTACTTC.